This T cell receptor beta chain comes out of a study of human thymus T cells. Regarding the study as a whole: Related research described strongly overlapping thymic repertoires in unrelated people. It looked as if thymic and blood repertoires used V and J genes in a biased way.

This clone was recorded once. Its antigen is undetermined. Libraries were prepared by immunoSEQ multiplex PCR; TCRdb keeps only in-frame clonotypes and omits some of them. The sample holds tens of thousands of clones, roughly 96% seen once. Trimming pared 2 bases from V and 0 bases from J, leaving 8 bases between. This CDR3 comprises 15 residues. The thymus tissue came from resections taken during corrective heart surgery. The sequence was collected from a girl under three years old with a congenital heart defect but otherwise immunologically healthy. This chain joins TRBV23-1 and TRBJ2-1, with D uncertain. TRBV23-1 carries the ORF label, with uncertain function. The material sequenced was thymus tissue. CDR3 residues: CASSQVDSSYNEQFF. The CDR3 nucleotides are TGCGCCAGCAGTCAAGTGGATAGCTCCTACAATGAGCAGTTCTTC.